This T cell receptor (beta chain) appears in the sequencing data of a study of breast tumors, draining lymph nodes, adjacent tissues. The lymph nodes were axillary draining lymph nodes from breast cancer patients. The CDR3 sequence is 14 residues long. Germline CDR1 SGDLS, CDR2 YYNGEE. The V end was cut by 3 bases, the J end by 4 bases, with 8 bases between. This clonotype was picked up many times. Its antigen is currently unknown. Study conclusions and caveats: Findings are consistent with lymph node origin and intratumoral expansion of most tumor T cells. Tumor T cell lymph node origin was a supported hypothesis, not proven. Tumor TCR diversity was below lymph nodes but above nontumor tissue.

Each CDR3 protein gets one entry after TCRdb re-called the multiplex PCR reads with MiXCR. The sample holds some 170,000 distinct CDR3 sequences, 30% to 35% seen once. The sequencing input was axillary lymph node tissue. The V gene is TRBV9, the J gene TRBJ1-6; D unresolved. The receptor was isolated from a female donor with breast cancer. Some clones in this sample may be carry-over from other donors' samples. The CDR3 region has the DNA TGTGCCAGCAGCGAAGAGGCGTATAATTCACCCCTCCACTTT. Translating it yields CASSEEAYNSPLHF.